This T cell receptor (beta chain) was captured in a study of control samples from healthy donors and cancer patients. The germline V gene has CDR1 SGHTA and CDR2 FQGTGA. V lost 5 bases, J lost 0 bases, and 9 bases stayed unmatched. This CDR3 is 18 amino acids long. Method: immunoSEQ multiplex PCR; TCRdb's copy keeps in-frame clones and lacks some. The table shows approximately 130,000 clones, with over 75% occurring only once. Sequenced sample: blood. This TCR came from a man aged 55-75 years in good health. The chain joins TRBV7-3 to TRBJ2-3, with 12 bases that match TRBD2. The CDR3 DNA reads as TGTGCCAGCAGCCCGCCCAGACTAGCGGGGGCCAGCACAGATACGCAGTATTTT. Its translation is CASSPPRLAGASTDTQYF. Drawing the rest from reference TRBV7-3 and TRBJ2-3, the complete variable domain is GAGVSQTPSNKVTEKGKYVELRCDPISGHTALYWYRQSLGQGPEFLIYFQGTGAADDSGLPNDRFFAVRPEGSVSTLKIQRTERGDSAVYLCASSPPRLAGASTDTQYFGPGTRLTVL.